Following are 21 T cell receptor beta chains from one sample sequenced in a study of technical replicates of blood from several donors (dated by TCRdb to between 2016 and 2019). To prepare the library, the immunoSEQ multiplex PCR assay was applied. Sourced from immuneACCESS, this table was stored by TCRdb with only in-frame sequences that have V and J called. A share of the clones is absent; for the studies checked, an unresolved V gene accounts for under half, and the remainder has no known explanation. The sample profile shows about 95,000 clones; 85% to 95% of them were found once. The top ten constitute 0.3% to 0.35% of the sample. The sequenced sample was T cells isolated from PBMCs. The source is a human donor in good health.

The chain is built from TRBV27 and TRBJ2-5; TRBD1 matches 9 bases. The CDR3 is 17 residues long. CDR1 is MNHEY and CDR2 is SMNVEV in the germline V gene (reference sequence). The junction had 5 bases not matched to a gene; V was cut back by 0 bases and J by 0 bases. The chain's CDR3 is CASSLSGTGWYQETQYF. Written as DNA, the CDR3 is TGTGCCAGCAGTTTATCAGGGACAGGGTGGTACCAAGAGACCCAGTACTTC.

The chain couples TRBV5-1 to TRBJ2-7; D uncertain. V was trimmed by 2 bases and J by 3 bases, leaving 15 bases between them. Germline lookup yields CDR1 SGHRS and CDR2 YFSETQ. This CDR3 is 15 amino acids long. The CDR3 region has the DNA TGCGCCAGCAGCTTAGTACCCGGGTTTAGCTACGAGCAGTACTTC. This translates into CASSLVPGFSYEQYF.

The chain joins TRBV27 to TRBJ2-1; TRBD1 might be the D (5 bases). The CDR3 sequence is 14 residues long. Trimming removed 7 bases at V and 0 bases at J, with 10 bases between. Looked up from germline, CDR1 is MNHEY and CDR2 is SMNVEV (reference sequence). CDR3 residues: CASKVDSSYNEQFF. CDR3 DNA: TGTGCCAGCAAAGTAGACAGCTCCTACAATGAGCAGTTCTTC.

The V call is TRBV7-9, the J call TRBJ2-1, with D possibly matching TRBD2 (6 bases). Trimming removed 5 bases from V and 0 bases from J, with 11 bases in between. Germline CDR1 reads SEHNR; CDR2 reads FQNEAQ (reference sequence). The CDR3 has 15 amino acids. CDR3 sequence reads: CASSGSGSSYNEQFF. The DNA for the CDR3 is TGTGCCAGCAGCGGTAGCGGTAGCTCCTACAATGAGCAGTTCTTC.

The chain has TRBV29-1 and TRBJ2-6, with D unclear. This CDR3 has 14 amino acids. Germline V gene lookup returns CDR1 SQVTM and CDR2 ANQGSEA. V lost 4 bases and J 0 bases, leaving 7 bases between the germline ends. CDR3 loop: CSVGESSGANVLTF. DNA of the CDR3: TGCAGCGTTGGAGAGAGCTCTGGGGCCAACGTCCTGACTTTC.

The V gene is TRBV29-1, the J gene TRBJ2-1; D gene unclear. From germline, CDR1 is SQVTM and CDR2 ANQGSEA. This CDR3 contains 11 residues. The V gene lost 4 bases and the J gene lost 5 bases, with 6 bases spanning the gap. The CDR3: CSVVPDNEQFF. Written as DNA, the CDR3 is TGCAGCGTTGTTCCAGACAATGAGCAGTTCTTC.

V is TRBV5-5 and J is TRBJ2-1, with 7 bases aligning to TRBD1. Germline lookup yields CDR1 SGHKS and CDR2 YYEKEE (reference sequence). The CDR3 runs 15 residues. The ends lost 2 bases at V and 4 bases at J; junction bases unmatched: 6. Written as DNA, the CDR3 is TGTGCCAGCAGCTTAGAGGGGACAGTTTACAATGAGCAGTTCTTC. Translating it yields CASSLEGTVYNEQFF.

Notes on this clone: Other DNA sequences in this sample translate to the same CDR3. CDR3 residues: CASSLGGYEQYF. DNA for the CDR3: TGTGCCAGCAGCCTAGGAGGCTACGAGCAGTACTTC. The V gene is TRBV27, the J gene TRBJ2-7; perhaps TRBD2 as D (5 bases). The CDR3 extends over 12 amino acids. The germline V and J ends were trimmed by 6 bases and 3 bases, with 9 bases remaining between them. Germline CDR1 MNHEY, CDR2 SMNVEV (reference sequence).

This chain joins TRBV19 and TRBJ2-3; 12 positions agree with TRBD2. The CDR3 extends over 15 amino acids. CDR1 is LNHDA, CDR2 SQIVND, per germline (reference sequence). After removal of 8 bases from V and 1 base from J, the junction contained 4 bases not matched to a gene. DNA of the CDR3: TGTGCCAGTGCGCTAGCGGGAGGGGGCACAGATACGCAGTATTTT. Translating gives CASALAGGGTDTQYF.

This chain's CDR3 is CASSKSGTGTAQPQHF. The CDR3, as DNA: TGTGCCAGCAGCAAATCCGGGACAGGGACTGCTCAGCCCCAGCATTTT. The chain joins TRBV7-9 to TRBJ1-5; 9 nucleotides align to TRBD1. The junction had 11 bases not matched to a gene; V was cut back by 5 bases and J by 6 bases. This CDR3 contains 16 residues. In germline, CDR1 is SEHNR, CDR2 FQNEAQ (reference sequence). The variable domain in full, completed from reference TRBV7-9 and TRBJ1-5, reads DTGVSQNPRHKITKRGQNVTFRCDPISEHNRLYWYRQTLGQGPEFLTYFQNEAQLEKSRLLSDRFSAERPKGSFSTLEIQRTEQGDSAMYLCASSKSGTGTAQPQHFGDGTRLSIL.

The chain employs TRBV28 and TRBJ1-3, with 7 bases aligning to TRBD1. The CDR3 is 15 amino acids. CDR1 MDHEN and CDR2 SYDVKM come from the germline V gene. The junction had 6 bases not matched to a gene; V was cut back by 3 bases and J by 4 bases. Here the CDR3 reads CASSFLDRTGNTIYF. The DNA of the CDR3 is TGTGCCAGCAGTTTTTTGGACAGGACAGGAAACACCATATATTTT.

The chain combines TRBV13 with TRBJ1-2; a weak D match, TRBD1 (5 bases). CDR1 and CDR2 from the germline V gene are PRHDT and FYEKMQ (reference sequence). Trimming took off 5 bases at V and 8 bases at J, with 27 bases between the two ends. The CDR3 is 17 residues long. CDR3 coding DNA: TGTGCCAGCAGCCCCCTCCCGGGCAGGGCTGATGAGGCGGGCTACACCTTC. It codes for CASSPLPGRADEAGYTF. Drawing the rest from reference TRBV13 and TRBJ1-2, the complete variable domain is AAGVIQSPRHLIKEKRETATLKCYPIPRHDTVYWYQQGPGQDPQFLISFYEKMQSDKGSIPDRFSAQQFSDYHSELNMSSLELGDSALYFCASSPLPGRADEAGYTFGSGTRLTVV.

V is TRBV6-1 and J is TRBJ2-5; D is perhaps TRBD1 (5 bases). The germline CDR1 and CDR2 sequences are MNHNS and SASEGT. This CDR3 has 14 amino acids. V lost 6 bases, J lost 7 bases, and 18 bases lay in between. DNA for the CDR3: TGTGCCAGCAGCGCACAGGTTAACTCTGGGACCCAGTACTTC. Protein sequence: CASSAQVNSGTQYF.

V is TRBV2 and J is TRBJ2-2; TRBD2 might be the D (5 bases). Germline V gives CDR1 SNHLY, CDR2 FYNNEI. V lost 4 bases and J lost 3, with 9 bases in between. This CDR3 region has 14 residues. In nucleotides, the CDR3 is TGTGCCAGCAGTGTACTAGACTACACCGGGGAGCTGTTTTTT. It yields the protein CASSVLDYTGELFF.

The chain recombines TRBV19 with TRBJ2-7; TRBD1 matches at 9 bases. Germline loops: CDR1 LNHDA, CDR2 SQIVND (reference sequence). The CDR3 spans 14 residues. Germline trimming cut 6 bases from V and 2 bases from J; bases unmatched to any gene: 5. The CDR3 is CASRNRQGAYEQYF. In DNA form, the CDR3 reads TGTGCCAGTAGGAACAGACAGGGGGCCTACGAGCAGTACTTC.

The chain uses TRBV28 and TRBJ1-4; 7 bases line up with TRBD1. From germline, CDR1 is MDHEN and CDR2 SYDVKM. The V segment lost 5 bases and the J segment 8 bases; nucleotides outside the gene matches: 11. This CDR3 spans 15 amino acids. CDR3 amino acids: CASSLVDRLREKLFF. The CDR3 region has the DNA TGTGCCAGCAGTCTAGTGGACAGGTTACGAGAAAAACTGTTTTTT.

The V and J genes are TRBV9 and TRBJ1-4; 10 bases map to TRBD1. With 7 bases clipped from V and 7 bases from J, the junction kept 7 bases outside the gene matches. The germline V gene encodes CDR1 SGDLS and CDR2 YYNGEE. The CDR3 spans 14 residues. Here the CDR3 reads CASGTGAEGEKLFF. As DNA, the CDR3 is TGTGCCAGCGGGACAGGGGCCGAAGGTGAAAAACTGTTTTTT. The full variable domain, rest sourced from reference TRBV9 and TRBJ1-4, is DSGVTQTPKHLITATGQRVTLRCSPRSGDLSVYWYQQSLDQGLQFLIQYYNGEERAKGNILERFSAQQFPDLHSELNLSSLELGDSALYFCASGTGAEGEKLFFGSGTQLSVL.

This chain links TRBV7-9 with TRBJ2-5; D call uncertain. Germline V lookup: CDR1 SEHNR, CDR2 FQNEAQ (reference sequence). The CDR3 loop spans 15 amino acids. V was cut by 2 bases and J by 5 bases, with 15 bases left in between. For the CDR3, the DNA is TGTGCCAGCAGCTTATCTAGTGTAGCCGTGGAGACCCAGTACTTC. As protein: CASSLSSVAVETQYF.

J is TRBJ2-3 and V is TRBV6-5; 7 bases align to TRBD2. Germline values: CDR1 MNHEY, CDR2 SVGAGI. Unmatched junction bases numbered 3, after V lost 2 bases and J lost 4 bases. CDR3 length equals 14 residues. CDR3 sequence (DNA): TGTGCCAGCAGTTACGGTAGCGGGCCAGATACGCAGTATTTT. Protein: CASSYGSGPDTQYF.

This clone was counted once. The chain joins TRBV4-3 to TRBJ2-1; a possible D gene is TRBD1 (5 bases). Trimming took 0 bases from V and 9 from J, leaving 12 bases between them. CDR1 LGHNA and CDR2 YSLEER come from the germline V gene. CDR3 length: 14 amino acids. CDR3 region: CASSQEVQGGEQFF. The DNA of the CDR3 is TGCGCCAGCAGCCAAGAAGTTCAGGGTGGTGAGCAGTTCTTC.

The chain recombines TRBV27 with TRBJ2-7; 8 nucleotides line up with TRBD1. This CDR3 has 14 amino acids. V was pared by 3 bases and J by 3 bases, with 4 bases of the junction left unmatched. Germline V gene data show CDR1 as MNHEY and CDR2 as SMNVEV (reference sequence). The chain's CDR3 is CASSFHRGDYEQYF. CDR3 nucleotide sequence: TGTGCCAGCAGTTTCCACAGGGGGGACTACGAGCAGTACTTC.